The 17 T cell receptor beta chains presented below share a single source sample, sequenced in a study of blood T cell repertoires in COVID-19. This table comes from immunoSEQ multiplex PCR, and its TCRdb copy is limited to in-frame clones, with some not included. The sample lists 110,000 to 150,000 clones; about 89% were seen once. Sample: peripheral blood. All receptors derive from a man in his 60s with active or convalescent COVID-19.

The chain couples TRBV11-3 to TRBJ2-1; D unresolved. Per germline, CDR1 SGHNT and CDR2 YENEEA. V was shortened by 1 base and J by 1 base, with 2 bases between the two germline ends. CDR3 length: 13 amino acids. The CDR3 DNA is TGTGCCAGCAGCTTAGCTTCCTACAATGAGCAGTTCTTC. It codes for CASSLASYNEQFF. The variable domain in full, with the rest retrieved from reference TRBV11-3 and TRBJ2-1, is EAGVVQSPRYKIIEKKQPVAFWCNPISGHNTLYWYLQNLGQGPELLIRYENEEAVDDSQLPKDRFSAERLKGVDSTLKIQPAELGDSAVYLCASSLASYNEQFFGPGTRLTVL.

The chain carries TRBV28 and TRBJ1-5; 10 bases line up with TRBD1. Trimming took 6 bases from V and 4 from J; bases not matched to a gene: 6. There are 15 residues in the CDR3. Germline lookup yields CDR1 MDHEN and CDR2 SYDVKM. DNA of the CDR3: TGTGCCAGCAGGGGTTTGGACAGGGGGAATCAGCCCCAGCATTTT. This codes for CASRGLDRGNQPQHF.

J is TRBJ1-3 and V is TRBV28, with D perhaps matching TRBD1 (6 bases). The V end was cut by 10 bases, the J end by 0 bases, with 13 bases between. CDR1 is MDHEN and CDR2 is SYDVKM in the germline V gene. The CDR3 contains 14 residues. The CDR3 here is CATTGILSGNTIYF. DNA for the CDR3: TGTGCCACCACAGGGATCCTCTCTGGAAACACCATATATTTT. The whole variable domain, remainder taken from reference TRBV28 and TRBJ1-3, is DVKVTQSSRYLVKRTGEKVFLECVQDMDHENMFWYRQDPGLGLRLIYFSYDVKMKEKGDIPEGYSVSREKKERFSLILESASTNQTSMYLCATTGILSGNTIYFGEGSWLTVV.

A few counts support this clone. The chain employs TRBV28 and TRBJ2-7; D not certain. Trimming shortened V by 8 bases and J by 0 bases, and 11 bases separated the two germline ends. The CDR3 has 13 amino acids. The germline gives CDR1 MDHEN, CDR2 SYDVKM. This CDR3 reads CASGDPSSYEQYF. DNA of the CDR3: TGTGCCAGCGGAGACCCGAGCTCCTACGAGCAGTACTTC.

In this sample, this clone turned up once. The V call is TRBV18, the J call TRBJ1-5; a weak D match, TRBD1 (5 bases). The CDR3 has 17 residues. Per germline, CDR1 KGHSH and CDR2 LQKENI. V was clipped by 2 bases and J by 9 bases, with 23 bases between them. The DNA for the CDR3 is TGTGCCAGCTCACCAATAGGGTTGACTTCGGGGGGAGGGCCCCAGCATTTT. It yields the protein CASSPIGLTSGGGPQHF.

The rearrangement joins TRBV18 to TRBJ1-2, with 8 bases lining up with TRBD1. The J segment lost 7 bases and the V segment lost 4 bases, leaving 14 bases of the junction unmatched. There are 16 residues in the CDR3. The germline gives CDR1 KGHSH, CDR2 LQKENI. The DNA for the CDR3 is TGTGCCAGCTCACTGACCAAAGACAGGGGCGGCCTTGGCTACACCTTC. This encodes CASSLTKDRGGLGYTF.

The gene calls are TRBV2 and TRBJ1-1, with a tentative D call TRBD1 (6 bases). Germline V gene lookup returns CDR1 SNHLY and CDR2 FYNNEI. The germline V and J ends were trimmed by 3 bases and 1 base, with 9 bases remaining between them. The CDR3 totals 14 residues. Here the CDR3 reads CASSEGASNTEAFF. CDR3 DNA: TGTGCCAGCAGTGAGGGGGCGTCGAACACTGAAGCTTTCTTT.

J is TRBJ2-7 and V is TRBV4-2, with D possibly matching TRBD1 (6 bases). Germline V gene sequence: CDR1 LGHNA, CDR2 YNFKEQ. This CDR3 has 17 amino acids. V was cut by 0 bases and J by 2 bases, with 17 bases left in between. In nucleotides, the CDR3 is TGTGCCAGCAGCCAAGATGAATTAGGCACAGGGCCCTACGAGCAGTACTTC. It is translated as CASSQDELGTGPYEQYF.

This chain joins TRBV24-1 and TRBJ1-2; D ambiguous. V lost 1 base and J lost 4, with 12 bases in between. The germline V gene encodes CDR1 KGHDR and CDR2 SFDVKD. This CDR3 is built from 15 residues. DNA for the CDR3: TGTGCCACCAGTGATTTCGAGGGCGCCAGCTATGGCTACACCTTC. Residues: CATSDFEGASYGYTF.

J is TRBJ2-1 and V is TRBV7-9; possible D gene TRBD1, 5 bases. Looked up from germline, CDR1 is SEHNR and CDR2 is FQNEAQ (reference sequence). The V gene lost 5 bases and the J gene lost 8 bases, with 19 bases spanning the gap. The CDR3 has 15 amino acids. The CDR3 sequence is CASSPPSTVRDEQFF. CDR3 sequence (DNA): TGTGCCAGCAGCCCCCCCTCGACAGTCAGGGATGAGCAGTTCTTC. Combining the CDR3 with reference TRBV7-9 and TRBJ2-1 gives the whole variable domain DTGVSQNPRHKITKRGQNVTFRCDPISEHNRLYWYRQTLGQGPEFLTYFQNEAQLEKSRLLSDRFSAERPKGSFSTLEIQRTEQGDSAMYLCASSPPSTVRDEQFFGPGTRLTVL.

The V call is TRBV3-1 (or the pseudogene TRBV3-2), the J call TRBJ1-2, with D possibly TRBD1 on 5 matching bases. Deletions cut 6 bases from V and 6 bases from J, with 14 bases between. The CDR3 is 13 amino acids. In germline, CDR1 is LGHDT, CDR2 YNNKEL (reference sequence). The CDR3 protein is CASRARASDGYTF. Here the CDR3 DNA reads TGTGCCAGCAGGGCCAGGGCTTCGGATGGCTACACCTTC.

The chain recombines TRBV6-5 with TRBJ1-1; TRBD1 aligns across 7 bases. V shed 4 bases and J 1 base; nucleotides not matched to a gene: 9. This CDR3 spans 16 amino acids. The germline V gene encodes CDR1 MNHEY and CDR2 SVGAGI. Here the CDR3 reads CASSSKSGTENTEAFF. CDR3 sequence (DNA): TGTGCCAGCAGTTCCAAATCCGGGACAGAGAACACTGAAGCTTTCTTT.

The chain has TRBV7-2 and TRBJ1-4; D is perhaps TRBD1 (5 bases). With 3 bases removed from V and 7 bases from J, the gap between germline ends came to 15 bases. CDR3 length equals 15 residues. The germline CDR1 and CDR2 sequences are SGHTA and FQGNSA. The CDR3 sequence: CASSLESHTGEKLFF. DNA for the CDR3: TGTGCCAGCAGCTTGGAGTCTCACACAGGTGAAAAACTGTTTTTT.

This chain links TRBV19 with TRBJ1-4, with 11 positions matching TRBD1. Per germline, CDR1 LNHDA and CDR2 SQIVND (reference sequence). Unmatched junction bases numbered 6, after V lost 7 bases and J lost 8 bases. The CDR3 is made up of 14 amino acids. The CDR3 nucleotides are TGTGCCAGTACCCGGGACAGGGGGGGCGAAAAACTGTTTTTT. Amino acid sequence: CASTRDRGGEKLFF.

The genes are TRBV4-2 and TRBJ2-5; TRBD2 matches 11 bases. The CDR3 runs to 16 residues. V lost 3 bases and J lost 7; bases outside the gene matches: 10. Germline CDR1 LGHNA, CDR2 YNFKEQ. The CDR3 region is CASSQDSGGARGTQYF. The CDR3, as DNA: TGTGCCAGCAGCCAGGATAGCGGGGGGGCCAGGGGGACCCAGTACTTC.

J is TRBJ2-7 and V is TRBV7-2; 8 bases line up with TRBD2. V gave up 3 bases and J gave up 2 bases; unmatched junction bases: 3. The germline V gene encodes CDR1 SGHTA and CDR2 FQGNSA. CDR3 length: 14 amino acids. CDR3 sequence reads: CASSFREGAYEQYF. Written as DNA, the CDR3 is TGTGCCAGCAGCTTCCGGGAGGGGGCCTACGAGCAGTACTTC.

Concerning this clone: A junction boundary mismatches the germline segment, possibly from a read error. This chain connects TRBV7-7 to TRBJ2-7, with unresolved D. The CDR3 totals 14 residues. CDR1 SSHAT and CDR2 FNYEAQ come from the germline V gene (reference sequence). The CDR3 loop is CASSKSPYSYEQYF. CDR3 nucleotides: TGTGCTAGCAGCAAAAGCCCTTACTCCTACGAGCAGTACTTC.